The 2 T cell receptor beta chains listed next were all sequenced from one sample in a study of T cells in Graves' hyperthyroidism and ophthalmopathy. What was amplified from RNA transcripts were TCR beta CDR3 regions. When the TCR CDR3 underwent first-round RT-PCR, the HTBI primer set was used. TCRdb itself ran the multiplex PCR reads through MiXCR, one entry per CDR3 protein. Among about 600,000 distinct CDR3 sequences listed, about 16% were seen once. The sequenced sample consisted of blood. Receptor source: a woman aged 40-49 years with Graves' ophthalmopathy.

The V and J genes are TRBV20-1 and TRBJ2-1; 11 bases fit TRBD2. The CDR3 covers 19 residues. Germline-derived CDR1 and CDR2 are DFQATT and SNEGSKA (reference sequence). V shed 0 bases and J 6 bases; nucleotides not matched to a gene: 16. In nucleotides, the CDR3 is TGCAGTGCTAGAGAACCCACCTTAGCGGGAGGGCCATTTGGCAATGAGCAGTTCTTC. Translating gives CSAREPTLAGGPFGNEQFF.

At least ten counts were recorded for this clonotype. At one end the junction does not follow the germline gene, possibly because of a read error. The rearrangement links TRBV18 to TRBJ2-7; TRBD1 might be the D (6 bases). The germline gives CDR1 KGHSH, CDR2 LQKENI. The CDR3 contains 13 residues. This chain's CDR3 is CASSPPGVYGQYF. The CDR3 DNA reads TGTGCCAGCTCACCCCCAGGGGTCTACGGGCAGTACTTC.